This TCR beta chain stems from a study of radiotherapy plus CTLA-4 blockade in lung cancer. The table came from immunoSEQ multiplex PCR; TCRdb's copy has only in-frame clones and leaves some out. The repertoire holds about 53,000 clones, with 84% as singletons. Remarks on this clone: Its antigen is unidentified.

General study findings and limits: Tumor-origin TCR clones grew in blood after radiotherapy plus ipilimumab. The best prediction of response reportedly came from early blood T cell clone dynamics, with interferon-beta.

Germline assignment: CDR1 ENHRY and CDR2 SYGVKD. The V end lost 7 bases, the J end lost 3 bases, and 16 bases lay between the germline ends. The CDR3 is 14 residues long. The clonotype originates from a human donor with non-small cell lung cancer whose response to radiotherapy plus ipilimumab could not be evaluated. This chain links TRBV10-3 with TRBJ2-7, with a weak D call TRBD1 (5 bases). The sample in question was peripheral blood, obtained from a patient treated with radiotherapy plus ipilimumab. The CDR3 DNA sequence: TGTGCCATCAACCCCCAGGGTAAGGGCTACGAGCAGTACTTC. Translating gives CAINPQGKGYEQYF.